The entry that follows covers one TCR beta chain sequence. The authors obtained PBMCs from around 10 ml of fresh peripheral blood. RNA transcripts were the template for amplifying TCR beta CDR3 regions. HTBI primers were used for first-round RT-PCR of the TCR CDR3. TCRdb recomputed calls from the multiplex PCR reads with MiXCR, one row per CDR3 protein. The table has hundreds of thousands of distinct CDR3 sequences, 35% seen once. This sample is drawn from a study of T cells in Graves' hyperthyroidism and ophthalmopathy. Trimming pared 4 bases from V and 11 bases from J, leaving 15 bases between. The V gene's germline CDR1 is SGDLS and CDR2 YYNGEE. The CDR3 is 12 residues long.

Sequencing was carried out using blood. The chain has TRBV9 and TRBJ1-2; D unclear. This clonotype originated in a woman in her 40s with Graves' hyperthyroidism. In DNA, the CDR3 is TGTGCCAGCAGCCTTCTGGGCCGAGGATACACCTTC. The encoded protein is CASSLLGRGYTF.